The clone carrying this TCR beta chain occurred many times. Its cognate antigen is unknown. Regions amplified from RNA transcripts were the TCR beta CDR3 regions. An initial round of RT-PCR targeting the TCR CDR3 relied on the HTBI primer set. TCRdb reanalysed the multiplex PCR reads using MiXCR and keeps one entry per CDR3 protein. This table holds roughly 700,000 distinct CDR3 sequences, 12% to 15% found once. The sample is drawn from a study of T cells in Graves' hyperthyroidism and ophthalmopathy. Findings of the study overall: The authors' 13 V-J model separated ophthalmopathy from stable hyperthyroidism.

Trimming removed 6 bases at V and 1 base at J, with 16 bases between. The CDR3 consists of 16 residues. The study enrolled patients aged 18 to 65 with newly diagnosed hyperthyroidism of under 2 months' duration. Exclusion of patients followed from uncontrolled infection, other autoimmune disease, pregnancy or lactation. Material for sequencing was blood. The TCR sequence derives from a woman aged 18-30 years with Graves' hyperthyroidism. The V gene is TRBV12-3 or TRBV12-4, the J gene TRBJ2-1; D perhaps matches TRBD1 (6 bases). Here the CDR3 DNA reads TGTGCCAGCAGCCACACAGGGTCCGGATCCTACAATGAGCAGTTCTTC. Translated, it gives CASSHTGSGSYNEQFF.